Below, 18 T cell receptor beta chains from the same sample are listed, as sequenced in a study of cytomegalovirus exposure and HLA in healthy donors. Both 60 Vbeta primers and 13 Jbeta primers went into the PCR. TCRdb's copy holds only in-frame clones and misses some; the assay was immunoSEQ multiplex PCR. The sample consists of 110,000 to 150,000 clones, roughly 85% of them appearing once. Sequencing was performed on PBMCs. These receptors were obtained from a woman in her thirties in good health and CMV-seronegative.

The rearrangement joins TRBV2 to TRBJ2-3; weak D call: TRBD1 (6 bases). The germline gives CDR1 SNHLY, CDR2 FYNNEI. V lost 6 bases to trimming and J lost 0 bases, with 16 bases between them. The CDR3 spans 16 residues. CDR3 coding DNA: TGTGCCAGCAGCCCAACAGGGCGTATAAGCACAGATACGCAGTATTTT. As protein: CASSPTGRISTDTQYF.

This clone was recorded only once. The rearrangement links TRBV11-2 to TRBJ2-5, with D perhaps matching TRBD2 (6 bases). Trimming took 2 bases from V and 9 from J, leaving 19 bases between them. Germline V gene sequence: CDR1 SGHAT, CDR2 FQNNGV. CDR3 length equals 15 residues. CDR3 sequence (DNA): TGTGCCAGCAGCTTATGGGGGACGGGGGAACGGCCCCAGTACTTC. This sequence encodes CASSLWGTGERPQYF.

The chain combines TRBV18 with TRBJ2-7; D is perhaps TRBD1 (5 bases). Between the trimmed V and J ends, which lost 1 base and 1 base, there was a span of 5 bases. Germline V gene data show CDR1 as KGHSH and CDR2 as LQKENI. The CDR3 is 13 amino acids. Here the CDR3 reads CASSPQGSYEQYF. The DNA of the CDR3 is TGTGCCAGCTCACCACAGGGGTCCTACGAGCAGTACTTC.

J is TRBJ1-3 and V is TRBV6-5, with D unresolved. This CDR3 region has 16 residues. The V and J ends lost 0 bases and 4 bases respectively, with 13 bases between them. Germline V gives CDR1 MNHEY, CDR2 SVGAGI. The CDR3 sequence is CASSYSVLPGGNTIYF. The CDR3 DNA is TGTGCCAGCAGTTACTCGGTCCTACCGGGGGGAAACACCATATATTTT.

The chain carries TRBV13 and TRBJ2-2; 10 nucleotides line up with TRBD1. V shed 5 bases and J 5 bases; nucleotides not matched to a gene: 8. The V gene's germline CDR1 is PRHDT and CDR2 FYEKMQ (reference sequence). The CDR3 has 16 residues. CDR3: CASSLRQGATTGELFF. The CDR3 nucleotides read TGTGCCAGCAGCCTCAGACAGGGGGCAACTACCGGGGAGCTGTTTTTT.

V gene TRBV9 combines with J gene TRBJ1-2; D not certain. V was trimmed by 3 bases and J by 8 bases, leaving 8 bases between them. This CDR3 is 11 amino acids long. The germline CDR1 and CDR2 sequences are SGDLS and YYNGEE. The CDR3 spells CASSASPGYTF. Written as DNA, the CDR3 is TGTGCCAGCAGCGCCAGTCCCGGCTACACCTTC.

The chain has TRBV10-1 and TRBJ1-2; 7 nucleotides align to TRBD1. The germline gives CDR1 WNHNN, CDR2 SYGVQD (reference sequence). CDR3 length equals 16 residues. V lost 2 bases, J lost 6 bases, and 12 bases stayed unmatched. The CDR3 sequence is CASSEPEGEGADGYTF. CDR3 nucleotides: TGCGCCAGCAGTGAGCCCGAAGGTGAGGGGGCGGATGGCTACACCTTC.

The J gene is TRBJ2-2, the V gene TRBV6-4; no reliable D call. The germline gives CDR1 MRHNA, CDR2 SNTAGT. V was clipped by 2 bases and J by 4 bases, with 8 bases between them. The CDR3 length is 14 residues. The DNA for the CDR3 is TGTGCCAGCAGTGACCATTTTTCCACCGGGGAGCTGTTTTTT. It translates to CASSDHFSTGELFF.

V gene TRBV5-1 combines with J gene TRBJ1-3, with a possible D match to TRBD1 (6 bases). This CDR3 is 16 amino acids long. V lost 0 bases to trimming and J lost 9 bases, with 19 bases between them. Germline CDR1 reads SGHRS; CDR2 reads YFSETQ. CDR3 nucleotide sequence: TGCGCCAGCAGCTTGGAAGGGGGAGTGATGGGAGTCACCATATATTTT. Its translation is CASSLEGGVMGVTIYF.

The CDR3 sequence is CASSPDRGVYEKLFF. CDR3 bases: TGTGCCAGCAGCCCGGACAGGGGCGTGTATGAAAAACTGTTTTTT. The V and J genes are TRBV6-1 and TRBJ1-4, with TRBD1 identical over 9 bases. The V segment lost 6 bases and the J segment 6 bases; nucleotides outside the gene matches: 8. Germline assignment: CDR1 MNHNS and CDR2 SASEGT. The CDR3 has 15 amino acids.

The genes are TRBV18 and TRBJ1-1; D gene ambiguous. The CDR3 contains 14 residues. CDR1 and CDR2 from the germline V gene are KGHSH and LQKENI. The V gene lost 1 base and the J gene lost 7 bases, with 13 bases spanning the gap. Here the CDR3 reads CASSPLPSSDEAFF. The CDR3 DNA follows: TGTGCCAGCTCACCACTCCCGAGCTCCGATGAAGCTTTCTTT.

This clone occurred a few times. CDR3 coding DNA: TGTGCCGTATCGGGGACAAGCGACACCGGGGAGCTGTTTTTT. Protein product: CAVSGTSDTGELFF. V gene TRBV28 combines with J gene TRBJ2-2; maybe TRBD1 (6 bases). V gave up 11 bases and J gave up 3 bases, with 16 bases separating them. This CDR3 comprises 14 residues. Germline V gene sequence: CDR1 MDHEN, CDR2 SYDVKM. The whole variable domain, remainder taken from reference TRBV28 and TRBJ2-2, is DVKVTQSSRYLVKRTGEKVFLECVQDMDHENMFWYRQDPGLGLRLIYFSYDVKMKEKGDIPEGYSVSREKKERFSLILESASTNQTSMYLCAVSGTSDTGELFFGEGSRLTVL.

The chain is built from TRBV5-1 and TRBJ1-6; 9 positions match TRBD1. CDR3 size: 15 residues. Germline loops: CDR1 SGHRS, CDR2 YFSETQ. With 4 bases clipped from V and 5 bases from J, the junction kept 4 bases outside the gene matches. The CDR3 DNA sequence: TGCGCCAGCAGCGTGCGGACAGGGGATAATTCACCCCTCCACTTT. Its protein is CASSVRTGDNSPLHF.

About this clone itself: This same CDR3 is encoded by further DNA sequences in the sample. This sequence joins TRBV9 and TRBJ1-3; 9 bases are shared with TRBD1. Trimming removed 1 base from V and 3 bases from J; junction bases left unmatched: 2. This CDR3 spans 15 amino acids. Germline V gene sequence: CDR1 SGDLS, CDR2 YYNGEE. The CDR3 DNA reads as TGTGCCAGCAGCGTAACAGGGGGCTTTGGAAACACCATATATTTT. Encoded protein: CASSVTGGFGNTIYF.

The J gene is TRBJ1-6, the V gene TRBV28; TRBD1 might be the D (5 bases). The germline V and J ends were trimmed by 5 bases and 6 bases, with 14 bases remaining between them. This CDR3 is 15 amino acids long. Germline loops: CDR1 MDHEN, CDR2 SYDVKM. The CDR3 loop reads CASSASGRGNSPLHF. The CDR3 nucleotides are TGTGCCAGCAGTGCCTCGGGGAGGGGTAATTCACCCCTCCACTTT.

This chain uses TRBV6-5 with TRBJ2-7, with 9 positions matching TRBD2. V shed 4 bases, J shed 0 bases, and the junction held 4 bases outside the gene matches. The V gene's germline CDR1 is MNHEY and CDR2 SVGAGI. This CDR3 is built from 15 residues. Written as DNA, the CDR3 is TGTGCCAGCAGTTCCCCTAGCGGGGACTCCTACGAGCAGTACTTC. Protein: CASSSPSGDSYEQYF.

The chain couples TRBV19 to TRBJ2-1, with TRBD1 matching 7 bases. This CDR3 contains 13 residues. Per the germline V gene, CDR1 is LNHDA and CDR2 is SQIVND (reference sequence). The ends lost 6 bases at V and 9 bases at J; junction bases unmatched: 8. The CDR3, as DNA: TGTGCCAGTAGCCCCGGGACAGACGGTGAGCAGTTCTTC. As protein: CASSPGTDGEQFF.

V gene TRBV6-5 combines with J gene TRBJ2-7; 10 positions agree with TRBD1. The V gene's germline CDR1 is MNHEY and CDR2 SVGAGI. V was clipped by 2 bases and J by 2 bases; unmatched bases: 3. This CDR3 region has 15 residues. The CDR3 region is CASSYPGQGTYEQYF. For the CDR3, the DNA is TGTGCCAGCAGTTACCCGGGACAGGGGACCTACGAGCAGTACTTC.